These 32 T cell receptor beta chains originate from one sample sequenced in a study of blood T cell repertoires in COVID-19. Assay used: immunoSEQ multiplex PCR; TCRdb lists only in-frame clones, some missing. The profile covers about 300,000 clones, with about nine tenths appearing a single time and about 4% taken by the ten largest. The material sequenced was PBMCs or T cells enriched from blood (not recorded which). These receptor sequences come from a young man who had recovered from COVID-19.

Turning to this clone: Other DNA sequences within the sample encode an identical CDR3. This sequence joins TRBV5-1 and TRBJ2-7, with a possible D match to TRBD1 (6 bases). From germline, CDR1 is SGHRS and CDR2 YFSETQ. The length of the CDR3 is 14 residues. Between the trimmed V and J ends, which lost 0 bases and 3 bases, there was a span of 10 bases. This CDR3 is CASSLGQVSYEQYF. CDR3 in DNA: TGCGCCAGCAGCTTGGGACAGGTGAGCTACGAGCAGTACTTC.

This sequence joins TRBV30 and TRBJ2-1, with a tentative D call TRBD1 (6 bases). The V and J ends lost 6 bases and 2 bases respectively, with 11 bases between them. CDR1 is GTSNPN and CDR2 is SVGIG in the germline V gene (reference sequence). The CDR3 totals 13 residues. This chain's CDR3 is CACTGLAYNEQFF. CDR3 coding DNA: TGTGCCTGTACAGGGTTGGCCTACAATGAGCAGTTCTTC. Full variable domain (rest looked up from reference TRBV30 and TRBJ2-1): SQTIHQWPATLVQPVGSPLSLECTVEGTSNPNLYWYRQAAGRGLQLLFYSVGIGQISSEVPQNLSASRPQDRQFILSSKKLLLSDSGFYLCACTGLAYNEQFFGPGTRLTVL.

The chain recombines TRBV11-1 with TRBJ1-1, with D possibly matching TRBD1 (6 bases). The CDR3 has 16 amino acids. The germline V gene has CDR1 SGHAT and CDR2 FQDESV (reference sequence). Trimming took off 4 bases at V and 4 bases at J, with 19 bases between the two ends. The CDR3 nucleotides read TGTGCCAGCAGCTCTAGATCGGACAGAATTTCCACTGAAGCTTTCTTT. It specifies CASSSRSDRISTEAFF.

This clone was picked up one time. The chain links TRBV25-1 to TRBJ2-7; TRBD2 matches at 7 bases. The CDR3 spans 14 residues. Germline CDR1 and CDR2: MGHDK and SYGVNS. With 4 bases clipped from V and 2 bases from J, the junction kept 5 bases outside the gene matches. CDR3 nucleotide sequence: TGTGCCAGCAGTGCGACTAGCCGTACCTACGAGCAGTACTTC. This encodes CASSATSRTYEQYF.

The chain employs TRBV4-1 and TRBJ2-7; D gene unclear. The CDR3 extends over 12 amino acids. Between the trimmed V and J ends, which lost 4 bases and 4 bases, there was a span of 8 bases. Germline CDR1 and CDR2: MGHRA and YSYEKL. CDR3 region: CASSRDRYEQYF. The CDR3 DNA sequence: TGCGCCAGCAGCCGAGACCGGTACGAGCAGTACTTC.

V is TRBV25-1 and J is TRBJ1-6; TRBD1 matches at 8 bases. Unmatched junction bases numbered 7, after V lost 6 bases and J lost 9 bases. The CDR3 length is 14 residues. Germline V gene sequence: CDR1 MGHDK, CDR2 SYGVNS. CDR3 residues: CASRLGQARSPLHF. The CDR3 DNA follows: TGTGCCAGCAGGCTGGGACAGGCGCGTTCACCCCTCCACTTT. The entire variable domain, with the rest obtained from reference TRBV25-1 and TRBJ1-6, is as follows: EADIYQTPRYLVIGTGKKITLECSQTMGHDKMYWYQQDPGMELHLIHYSYGVNSTEKGDLSSESTVSRIRTEHFPLTLESARPSHTSQYLCASRLGQARSPLHFGNGTRLTVT.

Here the CDR3 reads CATSRDEQGGYQPQHF. The CDR3 DNA reads TGTGCCACCAGCAGAGATGAACAGGGGGGGTATCAGCCCCAGCATTTT. The chain uses TRBV15 and TRBJ1-5, with 8 nucleotides matching TRBD1. The germline V gene encodes CDR1 LNHNV and CDR2 YYDKDF (reference sequence). Trimming cost V 0 bases and J 5 bases; bases outside gene matches: 6. CDR3 length equals 16 residues. Full variable domain (remainder filled in from reference TRBV15 and TRBJ1-5): DAMVIQNPRYQVTQFGKPVTLSCSQTLNHNVMYWYQQKSSQAPKLLFHYYDKDFNNEADTPDNFQSRRPNTSFCFLDIRSPGLGDTAMYLCATSRDEQGGYQPQHFGDGTRLSIL.

A single count supports this clone. An end of the junction differs from the germline gene, which may be a read error. This chain uses TRBV9 with TRBJ2-7, with TRBD2 matching over 14 bases. CDR1 is SGDLS and CDR2 is YYNGEE in the germline V gene. The CDR3 is 14 amino acids. The CDR3 sequence: CASRLRLAGGPFNF. The CDR3 bases are TGTGCCAGCAGACTACGACTAGCGGGGGGGCCGTTCAACTTC.

The gene calls are TRBV7-8 and TRBJ1-2; 8 nucleotides line up with TRBD1. Unmatched junction bases numbered 17, after V lost 8 bases and J lost 6 bases. The CDR3 sequence is 16 residues long. Germline values: CDR1 SGHVS, CDR2 FQNEAQ. The CDR3 region has the DNA TGTGCCAGCCCAATTGAGGGGGACAGGAAAGTTAATGGCTACACCTTC. It codes for CASPIEGDRKVNGYTF. Full variable domain (outside the CDR3, taken from reference TRBV7-8 and TRBJ1-2): GAGVSQSPRYKVAKRGQDVALRCDPISGHVSLFWYQQALGQGPEFLTYFQNEAQLDKSGLPSDRFFAERPEGSVSTLKIQRTQQEDSAVYLCASPIEGDRKVNGYTFGSGTRLTVV.

The chain uses TRBV28 and TRBJ1-2; D might be TRBD1 (6 bases). CDR1 is MDHEN and CDR2 is SYDVKM in the germline V gene. V was pared by 8 bases and J by 5 bases, with 18 bases between. This CDR3 region has 14 residues. This CDR3 is CASLGEGGIYGYTF. CDR3 DNA sequence: TGTGCCAGCCTCGGGGAGGGGGGGATTTATGGCTACACCTTC.

The chain has TRBV7-2 and TRBJ2-3, with a tentative D call TRBD2 (6 bases). Trimming removed 2 bases from V and 1 base from J, with 13 bases in between. In germline, CDR1 is SGHTA, CDR2 FQGNSA. The CDR3 sequence is 16 residues long. CDR3 sequence (DNA): TGTGCCAGCAGCTTACCCCCGGGGGTTTGCACAGATACGCAGTATTTT. Translation: CASSLPPGVCTDTQYF.

This chain uses TRBV18 with TRBJ1-6; 9 bases align to TRBD1. The CDR3 sequence is 15 residues long. The J segment lost 9 bases and the V segment lost 8 bases, leaving 11 bases of the junction unmatched. CDR1 and CDR2 from the germline V gene are KGHSH and LQKENI. Here the CDR3 DNA reads TGTGCCAGCCGTAGTACAGGGGGCGAATCTTCACCCCTCCACTTT. Translation gives CASRSTGGESSPLHF. Variable domain in full (rest from reference TRBV18 and TRBJ1-6): NAGVMQNPRHLVRRRGQEARLRCSPMKGHSHVYWYRQLPEEGLKFMVYLQKENIIDESGMPKERFSAEFPKEGPSILRIQQVVRGDSAAYFCASRSTGGESSPLHFGNGTRLTVT.

The V and J genes are TRBV23-1 and TRBJ1-6, with D possibly being TRBD1 (6 bases). Being an ORF, TRBV23-1 has a function that is uncertain. Trimming pared 0 bases from V and 9 bases from J, leaving 24 bases between. The CDR3 is 19 residues long. The CDR3 spells CASSQSMRRTVSSGSPLHF. The CDR3 DNA follows: TGCGCCAGCAGTCAATCGATGCGGAGGACAGTCTCCTCGGGTTCACCCCTCCACTTT.

This chain joins TRBV2 and TRBJ2-3; 7 nucleotides agree with TRBD2. The CDR3 sequence is 14 residues long. Germline V gene sequence: CDR1 SNHLY, CDR2 FYNNEI. The trim removed 4 bases at V and 5 bases at J, leaving 6 bases unmatched. CDR3 nucleotides: TGTGCCAGCAGTGTGGGAGGGCGACAAGATACGCAGTATTTT. Translated, it gives CASSVGGRQDTQYF.

This clone was seen repeatedly, ten times or more. The chain couples TRBV19 to TRBJ2-7, with 12 nucleotides matching TRBD1. Germline loops: CDR1 LNHDA, CDR2 SQIVND (reference sequence). V was clipped by 4 bases and J by 3 bases; unmatched bases: 10. The CDR3 has 17 residues. The CDR3 region is CASSRSGTGGESYEQYF. The CDR3 bases are TGTGCCAGTAGTAGATCCGGGACAGGGGGCGAGAGCTACGAGCAGTACTTC.

The rearrangement links TRBV5-3 to TRBJ1-1, with 7 bases identical to TRBD1. TRBV5-3 is an ORF, with its function uncertain. This CDR3 is built from 14 residues. V trimming: 3 bases; J trimming: 8 bases; junction bases outside the gene matches: 10. This CDR3 is CARSSLRDRVEAFF. In DNA, the CDR3 is TGTGCCAGAAGCTCCCTGCGGGACAGAGTAGAAGCTTTCTTT.

The chain couples TRBV4-1 to TRBJ2-5, with D unresolved. The germline V and J ends were trimmed by 3 bases and 2 bases, with 10 bases remaining between them. This CDR3 comprises 14 residues. Germline V gene lookup returns CDR1 MGHRA and CDR2 YSYEKL. The CDR3 bases are TGCGCCAGCAGCCATCGCCGCGGACAAGAGACCCAGTACTTC. It translates to CASSHRRGQETQYF.

The chain links TRBV29-1 to TRBJ2-7; 8 bases are shared with TRBD1. The V segment lost 4 bases and the J segment 6 bases; nucleotides outside the gene matches: 5. The length of the CDR3 is 12 residues. Germline V gene sequence: CDR1 SQVTM, CDR2 ANQGSEA. The CDR3 coding sequence is TGCAGCGTTGCTGGCAGGGGGCTCGAGCAGTACTTC. It encodes CSVAGRGLEQYF.

V usage is TRBV6-5 and J usage is TRBJ2-7, with TRBD1 matching over 7 bases. CDR1 is MNHEY, CDR2 SVGAGI, per germline. V lost 2 bases to trimming and J lost 2 bases; unmatched junction nucleotides: 6. The CDR3 is 15 residues long. The CDR3, as DNA: TGTGCCAGCAGTTACGGGACAGCTCCCACCTACGAGCAGTACTTC. Its translation is CASSYGTAPTYEQYF.

The chain couples TRBV11-2 to TRBJ2-1; TRBD1 aligns across 11 bases. The J segment lost 8 bases and the V segment lost 5 bases, leaving 5 bases of the junction unmatched. This CDR3 has 14 residues. CDR1 is SGHAT, CDR2 FQNNGV, per germline. CDR3 nucleotide sequence: TGTGCCAGCAGCCGGGACAGGGGGTGGCATGAGCAGTTCTTC. Its protein product is CASSRDRGWHEQFF.

This clone came up once. The J gene is TRBJ1-3, the V gene TRBV7-9, with no clear D. The germline V gene has CDR1 SEHNR and CDR2 FQNEAQ (reference sequence). V was pared by 0 bases and J by 4 bases, with 13 bases between. The CDR3 is made up of 16 amino acids. The CDR3 region has the DNA TGTGCCAGCAGCTTAGCGTCTGGCGGTTCAGGAAACACCATATATTTT. It specifies CASSLASGGSGNTIYF.

The CDR3 region is CAISPSGTYEQYF. The CDR3 DNA reads TGTGCCATCAGCCCCTCGGGAACCTACGAGCAGTACTTC. The rearrangement links TRBV10-3 to TRBJ2-7, with D perhaps matching TRBD2 (5 bases). Looked up from germline, CDR1 is ENHRY and CDR2 is SYGVKD. The CDR3 extends over 13 amino acids. The V and J ends lost 6 bases and 2 bases respectively, with 11 bases between them.

The chain carries TRBV3-1 (or the pseudogene TRBV3-2) and TRBJ1-6; D is ambiguous. CDR3 length: 16 residues. Germline CDR1 LGHDT, CDR2 YNNKEL (reference sequence). Trimming removed 3 bases from V and 6 bases from J, with 15 bases in between. CDR3 loop: CASSQRAPGVNSPLHF. The DNA for the CDR3 is TGTGCCAGCAGCCAGAGGGCGCCCGGGGTTAATTCACCCCTCCACTTT.

The chain is built from TRBV19 and TRBJ1-4; possible D gene TRBD1, 6 bases. Germline loops: CDR1 LNHDA, CDR2 SQIVND (reference sequence). This CDR3 contains 16 residues. The V end lost 7 bases, the J end lost 7 bases, and 22 bases lay between the germline ends. Here the CDR3 reads CASTDRMVEVGEKLFF. CDR3 coding DNA: TGTGCCAGTACTGACAGGATGGTGGAGGTTGGTGAAAAACTGTTTTTT.

The sample holds a few counts of this clone. The J gene is TRBJ1-2, the V gene TRBV12-3 or TRBV12-4, with D perhaps matching TRBD1 (6 bases). This CDR3 region has 13 residues. Between the trimmed V and J ends, which lost 5 bases and 8 bases, there was a span of 15 bases. The CDR3 DNA is TGTGCCAGCAGTCTTGACAGGTTGCTCGGCTACACCTTC. Translating gives CASSLDRLLGYTF.

This clone was observed a handful of times. The chain has TRBV4-1 and TRBJ1-5, with D possibly being TRBD1 (5 bases). V was shortened by 0 bases and J by 1 base, with 16 bases between the two germline ends. The CDR3 runs 18 residues. Per the germline V gene, CDR1 is MGHRA and CDR2 is YSYEKL. CDR3 region: CASSQEGPPGYSNQPQHF. Here the CDR3 DNA reads TGCGCCAGCAGCCAAGAGGGGCCCCCTGGATACAGCAATCAGCCCCAGCATTTT.

V and J are TRBV6-5 and TRBJ1-1; TRBD1 might be the D (6 bases). The V end lost 8 bases, the J end lost 5 bases, and 15 bases lay between the germline ends. The CDR3 has 13 amino acids. Germline V gene lookup returns CDR1 MNHEY and CDR2 SVGAGI. The CDR3 sequence: CASSRDTGTEAFF. The CDR3, as DNA: TGTGCCAGCTCAAGGGACACGGGAACTGAAGCTTTCTTT.

The chain joins TRBV11-2 to TRBJ2-5; D perhaps matches TRBD2 (7 bases). The V gene's germline CDR1 is SGHAT and CDR2 FQNNGV. V dropped 11 bases and J dropped 6 bases, with 16 bases sitting between them. The CDR3 extends over 12 amino acids. As DNA, the CDR3 is TGTGCCTCTCAGATGGGGGGGCAGACCCAGTACTTC. It is translated as CASQMGGQTQYF.

This chain links TRBV7-9 with TRBJ2-1; unclear D gene. The length of the CDR3 is 11 residues. V lost 2 bases and J lost 9, with 5 bases in between. Germline-derived CDR1 and CDR2 are SEHNR and FQNEAQ (reference sequence). The CDR3 coding sequence is TGTGCCAGCAGCTTATGGAGTGAGCAGTTCTTC. The encoded protein is CASSLWSEQFF.

This chain connects TRBV19 to TRBJ2-6; tentative D call: TRBD1 (6 bases). CDR1 is LNHDA, CDR2 SQIVND, per germline (reference sequence). CDR3 length: 16 residues. The V gene lost 5 bases and the J gene lost 2 bases, with 13 bases spanning the gap. The CDR3 protein is CASSQQQGTGANVLTF. CDR3 DNA sequence: TGTGCCAGTAGTCAGCAACAGGGAACTGGGGCCAACGTCCTGACTTTC.

The rearrangement links TRBV2 to TRBJ2-6; a weak D match, TRBD1 (6 bases). The length of the CDR3 is 19 residues. Trimming left V 3 bases short and J 2 bases short, with 20 bases between. From germline, CDR1 is SNHLY and CDR2 FYNNEI. CDR3 protein: CASSELGAYWLAGANVLTF. The CDR3 nucleotides read TGTGCCAGCAGTGAGTTGGGGGCCTACTGGTTGGCTGGGGCCAACGTCCTGACTTTC.

In DNA, the CDR3 is TGCGCCAGCAGCCAACTCACGAGAGCCAAAAACATTCAGTACTTC. This gives the protein CASSQLTRAKNIQYF. The chain recombines TRBV4-1 with TRBJ2-4; D not resolved. Looked up from germline, CDR1 is MGHRA and CDR2 is YSYEKL. The V end lost 2 bases, the J end lost 0 bases, and 8 bases lay between the germline ends. CDR3 length equals 15 residues.